The 22 T cell receptor beta chains given below trace back to one sample, sequenced in a study of OX40 agonist ivuxolimab in advanced cancers. Clones were read by immunoSEQ multiplex PCR, and TCRdb kept only the in-frame ones, dropping some. The table shows roughly 67,000 clones, with approximately 80% occurring only once. The input for sequencing was CD4+ or CD8+ T cells sorted from blood, taken in a trial of the OX40 agonist ivuxolimab. These receptors were taken from an adult with an advanced solid tumor such as melanoma, head and neck, liver or kidney cancer.

The chain couples TRBV19 to TRBJ2-7, with TRBD2 matching 9 bases. This CDR3 has 16 amino acids. Germline V CDR1 and CDR2: LNHDA, SQIVND (reference sequence). The V gene end was trimmed by 3 bases and the J gene end by 4 bases; junction bases not matched to a gene: 10. CDR3 bases: TGTGCCAGTAGTATCCGCCTTGGCGGGAGGGCATACGAGCAGTACTTC. Translating gives CASSIRLGGRAYEQYF.

The chain uses TRBV28 and TRBJ2-2, with D perhaps given as TRBD1 or TRBD2 (5 bases each). This CDR3 has 14 residues. Germline V gene sequence: CDR1 MDHEN, CDR2 SYDVKM. The ends were cut back, 6 bases at V and 6 bases at J, with 14 bases in the middle. The CDR3 loop is CASSGATWAGELFF. The CDR3 DNA reads TGTGCCAGCAGCGGGGCAACCTGGGCCGGGGAGCTGTTTTTT.

This rearrangement joins TRBV5-6 to TRBJ2-3, with D perhaps TRBD1 or TRBD2 (5 bases each). The ends were cut back, 4 bases at V and 2 bases at J, with 17 bases in the middle. Germline values: CDR1 SGHDT, CDR2 YYEEEE. The CDR3 has 16 amino acids. The CDR3 DNA reads as TGTGCCAGCAGCCTACTAACGGGACGGATCACAGATACGCAGTATTTT. Protein: CASSLLTGRITDTQYF. The full variable domain, rest sourced from reference TRBV5-6 and TRBJ2-3, is DAGVTQSPTHLIKTRGQQVTLRCSPKSGHDTVSWYQQALGQGPQFIFQYYEEEERQRGNFPDRFSGHQFPNYSSELNVNALLLGDSALYLCASSLLTGRITDTQYFGPGTRLTVL.

The V and J genes are TRBV6-1 and TRBJ2-1; no reliable D call. Germline CDR1 and CDR2: MNHNS and SASEGT. The ends were cut back, 6 bases at V and 1 base at J, with 7 bases in the middle. This CDR3 is 13 amino acids long. CDR3 protein: CASRWQSYNEQFF. The CDR3 DNA reads TGTGCCAGCAGGTGGCAGTCCTACAATGAGCAGTTCTTC.

This rearrangement joins TRBV5-1 to TRBJ2-7; D may be TRBD1 (8 bases). CDR1 SGHRS and CDR2 YFSETQ come from the germline V gene. The germline V and J ends were trimmed by 5 bases and 3 bases, with 15 bases remaining between them. This CDR3 is built from 14 residues. The CDR3 region has the DNA TGCGCCAGCAGGAAACAGGGGGAGGGCTACGAGCAGTACTTC. Amino acids: CASRKQGEGYEQYF.

In its sample, this clone was seen once. The chain links TRBV6-1 to TRBJ2-1, with no clear D. The V gene lost 6 bases and the J gene lost 8 bases, with 17 bases spanning the gap. Germline loops: CDR1 MNHNS, CDR2 SASEGT. This CDR3 spans 14 amino acids. The CDR3 nucleotides are TGTGCCAGCAGGCCCAAGCTATTAGTCGATGAGCAGTTCTTC. This codes for CASRPKLLVDEQFF.

The rearrangement links TRBV9 to TRBJ2-7; 12 bases match TRBD2. The CDR3 consists of 15 residues. Unmatched junction bases numbered 8, after V lost 3 bases and J lost 7 bases. Germline V lookup: CDR1 SGDLS, CDR2 YYNGEE. In DNA, the CDR3 is TGTGCCAGCAGCGACCGACTAGCGGGAGTGGGAGAGCAGTACTTC. Translated: CASSDRLAGVGEQYF.

CDR3 DNA sequence: TGTGCCAGCAGCTTAGCAGGGTCTAAAGAGCAGTACTTC. Translated, it gives CASSLAGSKEQYF. The gene calls are TRBV7-9 and TRBJ2-7; no clear D gene. The CDR3 is 13 residues long. Germline CDR1 is SEHNR and CDR2 is FQNEAQ (reference sequence). The V gene lost 0 bases and the J gene lost 7 bases, with 10 bases spanning the gap.

The rearrangement links TRBV7-9 to TRBJ1-1; D unresolved. The V end was cut by 4 bases, the J end by 5 bases, with 17 bases between. There are 15 residues in the CDR3. Germline CDR1 is SEHNR and CDR2 is FQNEAQ (reference sequence). In nucleotides, the CDR3 is TGTGCCAGCAGCTCCCCCGGACGGGTGAGGACTGAAGCTTTCTTT. It yields the protein CASSSPGRVRTEAFF. Using reference TRBV7-9 and TRBJ1-1 for the parts outside the CDR3, the full variable domain is DTGVSQNPRHKITKRGQNVTFRCDPISEHNRLYWYRQTLGQGPEFLTYFQNEAQLEKSRLLSDRFSAERPKGSFSTLEIQRTEQGDSAMYLCASSSPGRVRTEAFFGQGTRLTVV.

This chain connects TRBV5-1 to TRBJ2-6; D unclear. The length of the CDR3 is 15 residues. V gave up 6 bases and J gave up 0 bases, with 10 bases separating them. Germline lookup yields CDR1 SGHRS and CDR2 YFSETQ. CDR3 loop: CASIDTSSGANVLTF. DNA for the CDR3: TGCGCCAGCATAGATACCAGCTCTGGGGCCAACGTCCTGACTTTC.

The chain recombines TRBV9 with TRBJ2-6; no firm D call. Germline values: CDR1 SGDLS, CDR2 YYNGEE. Deletions cut 7 bases from V and 4 bases from J, with 6 bases between. The CDR3 has 12 residues. Written as DNA, the CDR3 is TGTGCCAGCTCAGGCGGGGCCAACGTCCTGACTTTC. This codes for CASSGGANVLTF.

The chain has TRBV7-9 and TRBJ1-2, with unresolved D. V was pared by 5 bases and J by 2 bases, with 9 bases between. The CDR3 is 13 residues long. The germline CDR1 and CDR2 sequences are SEHNR and FQNEAQ (reference sequence). The CDR3: CASSLDGNYGYTF. The DNA for the CDR3 is TGTGCCAGCAGCCTCGACGGCAACTATGGCTACACCTTC.

The chain recombines TRBV11-2 with TRBJ2-5, with TRBD2 matching 8 bases. With the DNA end fitting TRBJ2-7 better, the J assignment may be wrong. The CDR3 loop spans 15 amino acids. Per germline, CDR1 SGHAT and CDR2 FQNNGV. CDR3: CASSLLRRGVYEQYF. Here the CDR3 DNA reads TGTGCCAGCAGCTTACTAAGGCGGGGGGTCTACGAGCAGTACTTC.

The CDR3 bases are TGTGCCATCAGTGAGTCGGGCTCCGACGGGGATACGCAGTATTTT. Translated, it gives CAISESGSDGDTQYF. The J gene is TRBJ2-3, the V gene TRBV10-3, with no clear D. This CDR3 is 15 amino acids long. V dropped 0 bases and J dropped 6 bases, with 13 bases sitting between them. Germline CDR1 ENHRY, CDR2 SYGVKD.

The V and J genes are TRBV28 and TRBJ2-7; 7 positions agree with TRBD2. Per the germline V gene, CDR1 is MDHEN and CDR2 is SYDVKM. The CDR3 runs to 13 residues. With V trimmed by 3 bases and J by 7 bases, 6 bases remained unmatched. The CDR3 reads CASSLGGEGEQYF. Here the CDR3 DNA reads TGTGCCAGCAGTTTGGGAGGGGAAGGGGAGCAGTACTTC.

The chain links TRBV7-9 to TRBJ2-3; 8 bases map to TRBD2. This CDR3 is built from 12 residues. The germline V gene has CDR1 SEHNR and CDR2 FQNEAQ (reference sequence). The V segment lost 1 base and the J segment 12 bases; nucleotides outside the gene matches: 3. CDR3 amino acids: CASSLGGLVQYF. The CDR3 nucleotides read TGTGCCAGCAGCTTAGGGGGACTAGTTCAGTATTTT.

The CDR3 spells CASSLAGGTDEQYF. In nucleotides, the CDR3 is TGTGCCAGCTCGCTAGCGGGAGGGACTGACGAGCAGTACTTC. The chain uses TRBV18 and TRBJ2-7; 12 positions agree with TRBD2. The J segment lost 5 bases and the V segment lost 6 bases, leaving 5 bases of the junction unmatched. CDR3 size: 14 residues. Per germline, CDR1 KGHSH and CDR2 LQKENI.

The J gene is TRBJ2-6, the V gene TRBV2, with D hard to call. The CDR3 is made up of 14 amino acids. Looked up from germline, CDR1 is SNHLY and CDR2 is FYNNEI. The V and J ends lost 4 bases and 0 bases respectively, with 4 bases between them. The chain's CDR3 is CASSVSSGANVLTF. The CDR3, as DNA: TGTGCCAGCAGTGTGAGCTCTGGGGCCAACGTCCTGACTTTC.

This chain links TRBV5-1 with TRBJ1-4, with unresolved D. Trimming stripped 4 bases from V and 5 bases from J, with 12 bases between. The CDR3 is 14 residues long. Germline V CDR1 and CDR2: SGHRS, YFSETQ. This chain's CDR3 is CASSRSTQNEKLFF. For the CDR3, the DNA is TGCGCCAGCAGCAGGAGTACCCAGAATGAAAAACTGTTTTTT.

In the case of this clone: The junction shows a germline mismatch at one end, possibly a read error. Other DNA sequences within the sample encode an identical CDR3. This chain connects TRBV25-1 to TRBJ2-1, with D perhaps being TRBD1 or TRBD2 (6 bases each). The CDR3 is 12 amino acids. The germline gives CDR1 MGHDK, CDR2 SYGVNS. The CDR3 is CASSAGGHEQFF. The CDR3 bases are TGTGCCAGCAGTGCTGGGGGGCATGAACAGTTCTTC.

The chain employs TRBV28 and TRBJ1-5; a weak D match, TRBD1 (5 bases). Between the trimmed V and J ends, which lost 6 bases and 1 base, there was a span of 19 bases. The CDR3 totals 17 residues. The germline gives CDR1 MDHEN, CDR2 SYDVKM. In DNA, the CDR3 is TGTGCCAGCAGAGGGAGTATGGGGGGAGAAAGCAATCAGCCCCAGCATTTT. Residues: CASRGSMGGESNQPQHF.

Written as DNA, the CDR3 is TGCGCCAGCAGTGTGTCCAGGGAGAACACCGGGGAGCTGTTTTTT. Protein sequence: CASSVSRENTGELFF. The V gene is TRBV10-1, the J gene TRBJ2-2; D is perhaps TRBD1 (5 bases). V dropped 4 bases and J dropped 1 base, with 10 bases sitting between them. Per germline, CDR1 WNHNN and CDR2 SYGVQD (reference sequence). CDR3 size: 15 residues.